This paragraph covers one T cell receptor (beta chain) sequence. Its cognate antigen is unknown. These data are taken from a study of cytomegalovirus exposure and HLA in healthy donors. A multiplex PCR was run with 60 Vbeta primers and 13 Jbeta primers. TCRdb keeps only in-frame clones here, not all; method: immunoSEQ multiplex PCR. Among some 130,000 clones listed, 79% were seen once. Germline values: CDR1 SGHTA, CDR2 FQGNSA. V shed 6 bases and J shed 8 bases, with 17 bases lying between them. The CDR3 spans 15 residues. Overall study results and limits: The authors later found HLA-associated TCR beta chains more clonally expanded than equally common others. Confirmation was obtained in vitro that a few CMV-associated chains are specific for CMV antigens.

Specimen: PBMCs. This TCR was sampled from a man in his late teens or twenties in good health and CMV-seronegative. The chain recombines TRBV7-2 with TRBJ1-6; perhaps TRBD1 as D (5 bases). The CDR3 DNA reads TGTGCCAGCAGAGCCAGGGTTGGTAAGGATTCACCCCTCCACTTT. Its protein is CASRARVGKDSPLHF.